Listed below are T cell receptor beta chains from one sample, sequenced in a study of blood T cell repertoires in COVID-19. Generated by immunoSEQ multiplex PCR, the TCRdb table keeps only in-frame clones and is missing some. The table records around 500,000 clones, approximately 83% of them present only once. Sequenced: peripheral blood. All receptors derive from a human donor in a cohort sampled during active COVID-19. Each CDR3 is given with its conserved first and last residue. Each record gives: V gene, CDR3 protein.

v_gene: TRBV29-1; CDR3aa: CSVATGTPTYEQYF
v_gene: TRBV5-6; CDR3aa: CASSLSGQTPNEKLFF
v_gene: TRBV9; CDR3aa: CASSPTGRSGRWEEQYF
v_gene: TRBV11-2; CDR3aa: CASQLKGVTYEQYF
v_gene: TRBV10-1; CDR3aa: CASRRQAHTEAFF
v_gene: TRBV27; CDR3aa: CASSLSGNHEQYF
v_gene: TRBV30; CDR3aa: CAWSVPAGPYNEQFF
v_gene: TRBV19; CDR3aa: CASITEANTEAFF
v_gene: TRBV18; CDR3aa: CASSPRTSGRAYLSYEQYF
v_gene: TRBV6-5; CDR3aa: CASSYSTPRVQFF
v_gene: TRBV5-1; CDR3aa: CASSLVVAGNNEQFF
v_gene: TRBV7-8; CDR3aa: CASSPRGALAAGELFF
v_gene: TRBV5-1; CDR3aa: CASSLARTGGTEAFF
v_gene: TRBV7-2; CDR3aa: CASSLRTGEYGYTF
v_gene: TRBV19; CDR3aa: CATSWDLNEKLFF
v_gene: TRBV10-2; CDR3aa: CASSPTRVSTDTQYF
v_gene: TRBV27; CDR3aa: CASRSHGITGQADYGYTF
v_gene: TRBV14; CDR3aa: CASSLPGHLNTEAFF
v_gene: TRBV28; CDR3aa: CATIPYGTPKSQDTQYF
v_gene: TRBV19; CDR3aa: CASSSISGTALSYEQYF
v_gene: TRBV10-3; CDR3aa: CAISPTGGGNQPQHF
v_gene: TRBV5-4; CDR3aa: CASSFRGRNSPLHF
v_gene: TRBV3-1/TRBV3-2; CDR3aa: CASSQRENYNEQFF
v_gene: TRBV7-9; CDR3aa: CASSPDRAYGYTF
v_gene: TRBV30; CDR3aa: CAWSTRENYGYTF
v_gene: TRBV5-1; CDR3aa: CASSLIRPGQRSGDAREAFF
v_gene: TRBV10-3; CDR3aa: CAISHDSGRVREQFF
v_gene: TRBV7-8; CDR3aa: CASSFSGRPPYEQYF
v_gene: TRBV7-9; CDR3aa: CASSSLNNPRDEQYF
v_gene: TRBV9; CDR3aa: CASSAHRGAGEAFF
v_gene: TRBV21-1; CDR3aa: CASSKVGKRNNEQFF
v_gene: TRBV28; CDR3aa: CASSLFGQGHQPQHF
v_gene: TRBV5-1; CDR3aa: CASREGAGGPSETQYF
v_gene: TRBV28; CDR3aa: CASSPGVVGQETQYF
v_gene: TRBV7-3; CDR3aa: CASSPLGLTSGRLVEQFF
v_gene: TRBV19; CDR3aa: CEKRERTYEQYF
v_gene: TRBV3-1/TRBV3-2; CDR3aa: CASSQDRYQPQHF
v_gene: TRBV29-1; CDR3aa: CSVTVAGDYEQYF
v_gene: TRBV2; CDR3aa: CASRASSGKETQYF
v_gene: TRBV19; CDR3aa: CASSSTGAHNQPQHF
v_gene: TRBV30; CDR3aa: CAWSVAGGVGYTF
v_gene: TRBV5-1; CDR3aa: CASSLEPGASGNTIYF
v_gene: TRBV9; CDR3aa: CASSVDNYEQYF
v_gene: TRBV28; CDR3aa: CASSSTGGNTGELFF
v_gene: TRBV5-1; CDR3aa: CASSSGQGGSGEQYF
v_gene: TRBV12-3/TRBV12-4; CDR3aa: CASTLASGYEQYF
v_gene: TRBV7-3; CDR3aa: CASSGLNLEAGLVQFF
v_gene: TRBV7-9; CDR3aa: CASSPSGTAFWYGYTF
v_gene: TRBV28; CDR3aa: CASIPNWTLSNQPQHF
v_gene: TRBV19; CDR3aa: CASSIQGSVQPQHF